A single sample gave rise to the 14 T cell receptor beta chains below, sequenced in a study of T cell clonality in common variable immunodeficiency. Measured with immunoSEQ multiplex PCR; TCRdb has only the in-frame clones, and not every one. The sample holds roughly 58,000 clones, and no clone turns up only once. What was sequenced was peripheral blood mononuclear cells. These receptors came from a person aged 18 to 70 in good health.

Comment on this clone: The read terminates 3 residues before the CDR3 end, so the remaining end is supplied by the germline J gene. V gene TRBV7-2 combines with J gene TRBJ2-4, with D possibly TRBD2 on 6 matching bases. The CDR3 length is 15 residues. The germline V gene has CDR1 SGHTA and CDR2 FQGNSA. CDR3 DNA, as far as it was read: TGTGCCAGCAGCTCGAGTCCCGGGACGGACTATGGT. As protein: CASSSSPGTDYG. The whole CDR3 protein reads CASSSSPGTDYGQYF.

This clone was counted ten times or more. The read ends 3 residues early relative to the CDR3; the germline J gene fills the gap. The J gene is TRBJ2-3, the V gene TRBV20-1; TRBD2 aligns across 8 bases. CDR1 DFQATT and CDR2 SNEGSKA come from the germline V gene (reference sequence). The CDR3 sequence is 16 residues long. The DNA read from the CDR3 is TGCAGTGCTAGAGACCCCACGGGGGGGATCGAACCGGCG. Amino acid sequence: CSARDPTGGIEPA. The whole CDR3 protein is CSARDPTGGIEPAQYF.

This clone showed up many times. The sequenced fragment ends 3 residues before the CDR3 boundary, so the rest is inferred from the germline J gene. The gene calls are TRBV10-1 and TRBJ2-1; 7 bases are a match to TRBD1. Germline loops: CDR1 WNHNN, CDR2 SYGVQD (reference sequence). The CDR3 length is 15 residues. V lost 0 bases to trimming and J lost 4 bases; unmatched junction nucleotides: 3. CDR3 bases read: TGCGCCAGCAGTGAGTCGGGACAGCCGTACAATGAG. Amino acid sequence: CASSESGQPYNE. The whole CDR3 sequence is CASSESGQPYNEQFF.

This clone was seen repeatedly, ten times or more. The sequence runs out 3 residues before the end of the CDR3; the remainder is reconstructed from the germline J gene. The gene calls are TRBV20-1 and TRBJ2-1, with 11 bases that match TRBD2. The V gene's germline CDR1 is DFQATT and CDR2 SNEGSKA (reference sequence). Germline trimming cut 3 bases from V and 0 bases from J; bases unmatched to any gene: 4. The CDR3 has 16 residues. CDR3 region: CSASTSGSISYNEQFF. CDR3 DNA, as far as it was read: TGCAGTGCTAGTACTAGCGGGAGTATCTCCTACAATGAG.

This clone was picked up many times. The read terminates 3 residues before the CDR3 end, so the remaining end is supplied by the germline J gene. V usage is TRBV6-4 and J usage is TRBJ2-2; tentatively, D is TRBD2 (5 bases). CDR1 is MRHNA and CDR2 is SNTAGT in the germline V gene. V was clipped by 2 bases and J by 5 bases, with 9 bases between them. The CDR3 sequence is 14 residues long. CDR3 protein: CASSDRPGTGELFF. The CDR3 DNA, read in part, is TGTGCCAGCAGTGACAGGCCGGGGACCGGGGAG.

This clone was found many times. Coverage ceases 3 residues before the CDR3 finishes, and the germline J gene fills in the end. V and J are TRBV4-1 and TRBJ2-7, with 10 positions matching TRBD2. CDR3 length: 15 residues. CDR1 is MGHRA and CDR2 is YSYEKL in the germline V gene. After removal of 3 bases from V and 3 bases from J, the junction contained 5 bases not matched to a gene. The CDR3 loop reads CASSHGAGGNYEQYF. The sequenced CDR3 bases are TGCGCCAGCAGCCATGGAGCGGGAGGGAACTACGAG.

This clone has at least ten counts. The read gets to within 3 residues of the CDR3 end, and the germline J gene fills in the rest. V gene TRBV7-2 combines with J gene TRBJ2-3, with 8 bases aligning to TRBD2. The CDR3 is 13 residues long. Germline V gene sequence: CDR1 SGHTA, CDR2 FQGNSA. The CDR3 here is CASSFGTRETQYF. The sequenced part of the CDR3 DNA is TGTGCCAGCAGCTTCGGGACTAGGGAAACG. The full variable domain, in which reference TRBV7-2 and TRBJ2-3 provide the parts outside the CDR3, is GAGVSQSPSNKVTEKGKDVELRCDPISGHTALYWYRQSLGQGLEFLIYFQGNSAPDKSGLPSDRFSAERTGGSVSTLTIQRTQQEDSAVYLCASSFGTRETQYFGPGTRLTVL.

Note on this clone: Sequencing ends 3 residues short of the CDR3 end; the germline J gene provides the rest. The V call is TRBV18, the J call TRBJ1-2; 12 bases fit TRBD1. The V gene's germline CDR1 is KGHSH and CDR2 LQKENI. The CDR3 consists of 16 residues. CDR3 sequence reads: CASSPPPGQGADTYTF. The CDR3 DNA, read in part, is TGTGCCAGCTCACCGCCGCCGGGACAGGGGGCAGATACC.

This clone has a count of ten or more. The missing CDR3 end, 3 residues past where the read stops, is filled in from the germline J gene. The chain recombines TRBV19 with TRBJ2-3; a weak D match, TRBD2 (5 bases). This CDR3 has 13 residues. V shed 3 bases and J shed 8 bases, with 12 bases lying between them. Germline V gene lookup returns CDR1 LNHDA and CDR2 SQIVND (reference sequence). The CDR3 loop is CASSMDSGFTQYF. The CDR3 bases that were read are TGTGCCAGTAGTATGGACTCTGGGTTTACG.

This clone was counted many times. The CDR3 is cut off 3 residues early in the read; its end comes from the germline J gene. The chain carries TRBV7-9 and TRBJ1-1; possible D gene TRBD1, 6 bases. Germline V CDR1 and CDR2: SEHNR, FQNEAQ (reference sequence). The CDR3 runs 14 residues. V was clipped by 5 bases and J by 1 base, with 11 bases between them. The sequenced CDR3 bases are TGTGCCAGCAGCGGAGAGACAGGGAACACTGAA. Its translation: CASSGETGNTE. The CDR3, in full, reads CASSGETGNTEAFF. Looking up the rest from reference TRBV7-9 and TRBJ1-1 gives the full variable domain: DTGVSQNPRHKITKRGQNVTFRCDPISEHNRLYWYRQTLGQGPEFLTYFQNEAQLEKSRLLSDRFSAERPKGSFSTLEIQRTEQGDSAMYLCASSGETGNTEAFFGQGTRLTVV.

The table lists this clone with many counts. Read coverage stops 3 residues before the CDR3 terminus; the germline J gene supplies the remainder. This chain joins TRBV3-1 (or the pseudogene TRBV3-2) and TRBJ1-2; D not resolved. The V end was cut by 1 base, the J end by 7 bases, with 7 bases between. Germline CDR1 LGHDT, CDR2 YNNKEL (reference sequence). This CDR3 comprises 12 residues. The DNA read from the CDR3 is TGTGCCAGCAGCCAAGCACAGAGTGGC. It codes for CASSQAQSG. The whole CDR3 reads CASSQAQSGYTF.

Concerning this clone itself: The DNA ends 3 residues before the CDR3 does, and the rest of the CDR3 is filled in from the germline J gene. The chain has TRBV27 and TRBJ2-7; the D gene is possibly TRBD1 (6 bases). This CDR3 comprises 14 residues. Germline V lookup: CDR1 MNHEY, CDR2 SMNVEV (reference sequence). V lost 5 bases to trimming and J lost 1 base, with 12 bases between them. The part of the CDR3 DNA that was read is TGTGCCAGCAGTCCACGGACAGTTTCCTACGAG. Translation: CASSPRTVSYE. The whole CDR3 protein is CASSPRTVSYEQYF.

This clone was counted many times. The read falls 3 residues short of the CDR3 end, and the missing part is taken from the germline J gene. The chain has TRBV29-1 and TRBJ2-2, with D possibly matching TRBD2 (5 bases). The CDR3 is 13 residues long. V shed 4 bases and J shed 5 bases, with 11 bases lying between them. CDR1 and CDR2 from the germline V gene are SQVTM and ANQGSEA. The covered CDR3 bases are TGCAGCGTTGCTACCCCGGGGACCGGGGAG. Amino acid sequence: CSVATPGTGE. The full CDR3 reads CSVATPGTGELFF.

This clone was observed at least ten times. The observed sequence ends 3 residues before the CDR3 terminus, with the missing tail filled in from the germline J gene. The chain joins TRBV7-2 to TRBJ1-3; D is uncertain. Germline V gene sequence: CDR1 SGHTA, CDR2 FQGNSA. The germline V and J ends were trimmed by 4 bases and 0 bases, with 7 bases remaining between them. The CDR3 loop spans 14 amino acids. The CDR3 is CASSSQVSGNTIYF. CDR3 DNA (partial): TGTGCCAGCAGCTCGCAGGTCTCTGGAAACACC. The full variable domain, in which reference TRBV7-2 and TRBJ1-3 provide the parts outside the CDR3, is GAGVSQSPSNKVTEKGKDVELRCDPISGHTALYWYRQSLGQGLEFLIYFQGNSAPDKSGLPSDRFSAERTGGSVSTLTIQRTQQEDSAVYLCASSSQVSGNTIYFGEGSWLTVV.